This record concerns one T cell receptor (beta chain) sequence. Produced via immunoSEQ multiplex PCR; TCRdb's table is partial and in-frame only. The sample lists over 350,000 clones; 70% to 90% were seen once. V was cut by 2 bases and J by 1 base, with 18 bases left in between. The germline V gene has CDR1 KGHDR and CDR2 SFDVKD. The CDR3 has 18 amino acids. This sample is part of a study of blood T cell repertoires in COVID-19. Study in general: The origin of the acute and convalescent COVID-19 samples was the United States, Italy and Spain.

The gene calls are TRBV24-1 and TRBJ2-3, with TRBD2 as a possible D gene (5 bases). What was sequenced was PBMCs or T cells enriched from blood (not recorded which). The TCR was taken from a woman in her twenties or thirties with acute COVID-19. CDR3 amino acids: CATSDSARGQLGTDTQYF. In nucleotides, the CDR3 is TGTGCCACCAGTGATTCCGCACGAGGGCAGTTGGGCACAGATACGCAGTATTTT.